A single sample gave rise to the 3 T cell receptor beta chains below, sequenced in a study of read filtering for tumor transcriptome and immune sequencing. The library was built from around 0.4 ug RNA with molecular barcoded adaptors for alpha/delta and beta/gamma chains. MiXCR was run by TCRdb on the reads, yielding one entry per CDR3 protein. The top ten hold approximately 10% of the sample, which has about 130,000 distinct CDR3 sequences, 10% to 15% seen once. Sequenced input: a population of CD138-negative cells sorted from bone marrow. The receptors were sampled from a donor at least 40 years old with multiple myeloma.

This clonotype was detected many times. The CDR3 nucleotides read TGCAGCGCCGCTAGGGCAGACGCCAAGTCTTACAATGAGCAGTTCTTC. Protein: CSAARADAKSYNEQFF. The chain is built from TRBV29-1 and TRBJ2-1; no reliable D call. Trimming cost V 7 bases and J 4 bases, with 23 bases left between them. Germline V lookup: CDR1 SQVTM, CDR2 ANQGSEA. This CDR3 is 16 amino acids long.

This clonotype was counted at least ten times. This chain links TRBV2 with TRBJ1-1; D is uncertain. Trimming removed 8 bases from V and 3 bases from J, with 13 bases in between. Germline CDR1 SNHLY, CDR2 FYNNEI. The CDR3 covers 13 residues. CDR3: CASHPAGYTEAFF. DNA of the CDR3: TGTGCCAGCCACCCTGCCGGGTACACTGAAGCTTTCTTT.

At least ten counts were recorded for this clonotype. The chain recombines TRBV20-1 with TRBJ2-5, with D perhaps TRBD1 (6 bases). Germline V gene sequence: CDR1 DFQATT, CDR2 SNEGSKA (reference sequence). Deletions cut 5 bases from V and 4 bases from J, with 17 bases between. The CDR3 is made up of 14 amino acids. The CDR3 protein is CSAELGAYGETQYF. CDR3 DNA sequence: TGCAGTGCTGAACTGGGGGCGTATGGAGAGACCCAGTACTTC.